The entry that follows covers one T cell receptor (beta chain) sequence. Its antigen is not identified. Regarding time point: pre-sensitization, week 0. Treatment: therapeutic diphenylcyclopropenone sensitization with weekly scalp DPC. The entry originates in a study of human T cells and chemical hapten exposure. The overall study: 2% DPC was applied to approximately 2 cm by approximately 2 cm of upper inner arm skin for sensitization. Study-wide results and limits: TCRs exceeding a frequency of 1 in 1000 stayed unchanged under DPC sensitization.

TCRdb recomputed calls from the RACE reads with MiXCR, one row per CDR3 protein. The repertoire holds around 100,000 distinct CDR3 sequences, with 11% as singletons. The sample in question was whole blood, obtained in connection with sensitization to the hapten diphenylcyclopropenone (DPC). The sequence was collected from a woman aged 55-70 years with alopecia areata. Some clones in this sample may be carry-over from other donors' samples.

CDR3 residues: CSAPQGLHEQYF. The DNA for the CDR3 is TGCAGTGCCCCACAGGGGCTCCACGAGCAGTACTTC. The rearrangement joins TRBV20-1 to TRBJ2-7; 7 nucleotides align to TRBD1. Germline V gene sequence: CDR1 DFQATT, CDR2 SNEGSKA (reference sequence). The CDR3 contains 12 residues. V trimming: 6 bases; J trimming: 5 bases; junction bases outside the gene matches: 7.